The next 8 T cell receptor beta chains were all read from a single sample in a study of shared clonotypes between healthy human individuals. CD8 cells classed as naive were CD45RO-negative and positively selected for CCR7, excluding terminally differentiated effector memory CD45RA+ cells. TCRdb keeps only in-frame clones here, not all; method: immunoSEQ multiplex PCR. The table records 1.5 million to 2.5 million clones, about 95% of them present only once. Input material: naive CD8+ T cells sorted from blood. The receptors were sampled from a man between 18 and 29 years old in good health.

The chain combines TRBV19 with TRBJ2-7, with 7 bases identical to TRBD2. Germline assignment: CDR1 LNHDA and CDR2 SQIVND (reference sequence). The junction had 12 bases not matched to a gene; V was cut back by 3 bases and J by 7 bases. This CDR3 is 15 amino acids long. The CDR3 here is CASSIATSALGEQYF. CDR3 in DNA: TGTGCCAGTAGTATCGCAACTAGCGCCCTTGGGGAGCAGTACTTC.

J is TRBJ2-5 and V is TRBV6-6; 7 bases match TRBD1. V lost 4 bases, J lost 2 bases, and 7 bases stayed unmatched. The CDR3 extends over 15 amino acids. Germline CDR1 and CDR2: MNHNY and SVGAGI (reference sequence). CDR3: CASSSIGGVQETQYF. CDR3 nucleotides: TGTGCCAGCAGTTCAATAGGGGGCGTACAAGAGACCCAGTACTTC.

The CDR3: CASSAGTGVTDTQYF. The CDR3 DNA is TGTGCCAGCAGCGCCGGGACAGGGGTCACAGATACGCAGTATTTT. The genes are TRBV6-1 and TRBJ2-3, with 10 bases matching TRBD1. From germline, CDR1 is MNHNS and CDR2 SASEGT. The V and J ends lost 6 bases and 2 bases, in that order; junction bases with no gene match: 5. CDR3 length: 15 residues.

Regarding this clone: Within the sample, other DNA sequences also encode this same CDR3. V is TRBV5-1 and J is TRBJ2-7; no clear D. V lost 0 bases, J lost 4 bases, and 8 bases lay in between. In germline, CDR1 is SGHRS, CDR2 YFSETQ. CDR3 length equals 13 residues. CDR3 loop: CASSLEAEYEQYF. In nucleotides, the CDR3 is TGCGCCAGCAGCTTGGAGGCAGAATACGAGCAGTACTTC. Filled out from reference TRBV5-1 and TRBJ2-7, the complete variable domain reads KAGVTQTPRYLIKTRGQQVTLSCSPISGHRSVSWYQQTPGQGLQFLFEYFSETQRNKGNFPGRFSGRQFSNSRSEMNVSTLELGDSALYLCASSLEAEYEQYFGPGTRLTVT.

V gene TRBV28 combines with J gene TRBJ2-7; D gene unclear. There are 14 residues in the CDR3. V was trimmed by 7 bases and J by 1 base, leaving 14 bases between them. Germline-derived CDR1 and CDR2 are MDHEN and SYDVKM. The CDR3 bases are TGTGCCAGCAACACGTACGGCGAATCCTACGAGCAGTACTTC. As protein: CASNTYGESYEQYF.

This chain links TRBV7-9 with TRBJ2-7; 9 bases fit TRBD1. Germline CDR1 reads SEHNR; CDR2 reads FQNEAQ (reference sequence). J lost 8 bases, V lost 5 bases, and 7 bases had no gene match. The CDR3 has 13 amino acids. In nucleotides, the CDR3 is TGTGCCAGCAGCGAGACAGGGGGGTGGAAGCAGTACTTC. It translates to CASSETGGWKQYF.

The V call is TRBV21-1, the J call TRBJ2-7; TRBD2, the D gene given by the table, was not confirmed from the DNA. TRBV21-1 is a recognized pseudogene. CDR3 length: 15 residues. The CDR3 sequence is CASSPGRVLPHEQYF. CDR3 bases: TGTGCCAGCAGCCCTGGGCGGGTGCTTCCACACGAGCAGTACTTC.

The chain joins TRBV29-1 to TRBJ2-5, with D unresolved. CDR1 and CDR2 from the germline V gene are SQVTM and ANQGSEA. This CDR3 spans 12 amino acids. The V end was cut by 0 bases, the J end by 5 bases, with 7 bases between. The CDR3: CSVEDPLETQYF. The CDR3 nucleotides read TGCAGCGTTGAAGACCCGTTGGAGACCCAGTACTTC. The complete variable domain, with remaining parts taken from reference TRBV29-1 and TRBJ2-5, reads SAVISQKPSRDICQRGTSLTIQCQVDSQVTMMFWYRQQPGQSLTLIATANQGSEATYESGFVIDKFPISRPNLTFSTLTVSNMSPEDSSIYLCSVEDPLETQYFGPGTRLLVL.